Each of the 6 T cell receptor beta chains below was sequenced from the same sample in a study of OX40 agonist ivuxolimab in advanced cancers. The library relied on the immunoSEQ multiplex PCR assay. The table comes from immuneACCESS by way of TCRdb, which keeps in-frame sequences with V and J called. Part of the clones is missing from these tables; in studies checked, under half for an unresolved V gene and the rest for unknown reasons. This sample comprises roughly 36,000 clones, 74% of them detected only once. Of the sample, around an eighth is held by the ten largest clones. Specimen: CD4+ or CD8+ T cells sorted from blood, collected in a trial of the OX40 agonist ivuxolimab. These receptors originate from an adult with an advanced solid tumor such as melanoma, head and neck, liver or kidney cancer.

The V and J genes are TRBV15 and TRBJ1-3; TRBD1 agrees at 9 bases. The CDR3 is 18 residues long. Germline trimming cut 2 bases from V and 4 bases from J; bases unmatched to any gene: 12. Germline V gene lookup returns CDR1 LNHNV and CDR2 YYDKDF (reference sequence). The chain's CDR3 is CATSRTPGQGFLGNTIYF. CDR3 DNA: TGTGCCACCAGCAGAACACCGGGACAGGGATTTTTAGGAAACACCATATATTTT.

With regard to this clone: A much larger clone lies one base from this, so it may be a read error. Other DNA sequences from this sample encode an identical CDR3 as well. J is TRBJ1-5 and V is TRBV2, with unresolved D. CDR3 length equals 12 residues. The germline CDR1 and CDR2 sequences are SNHLY and FYNNEI. The CDR3 sequence: CASSYTLEPQHF. CDR3 nucleotides: TGTGCCAGCAGTTATACTTTAGAGCCTCAGCATTTT. Looking up the rest from reference TRBV2 and TRBJ1-5 gives the full variable domain: EPEVTQTPSHQVTQMGQEVILRCVPISNHLYFYWYRQILGQKVEFLVSFYNNEISEKSEIFDDQFSVERPDGSNFTLKIRSTKLEDSAMYFCASSYTLEPQHFGDGTRLSIL.

V and J are TRBV6-5 and TRBJ1-5; 7 positions agree with TRBD1. The junction had 6 bases not matched to a gene; V was cut back by 5 bases and J by 2 bases. From germline, CDR1 is MNHEY and CDR2 SVGAGI. The CDR3 has 15 residues. The CDR3 loop is CASSHRGGGNQPQHF. CDR3 in DNA: TGTGCCAGCAGTCACAGGGGAGGGGGCAATCAGCCCCAGCATTTT.

This chain uses TRBV7-8 with TRBJ1-5, with a possible D match to TRBD1 (5 bases). This CDR3 is built from 14 residues. In germline, CDR1 is SGHVS, CDR2 FQNEAQ. Trimming took 1 base from V and 7 from J, leaving 11 bases between them. The CDR3 is CASSLGRGGQPQHF. CDR3 nucleotides: TGTGCCAGCAGCTTAGGGAGGGGAGGACAGCCCCAGCATTTT.

The chain combines TRBV9 with TRBJ1-2; D not certain. The V end was cut by 0 bases, the J end by 1 base, with 7 bases between. The V gene's germline CDR1 is SGDLS and CDR2 YYNGEE. The CDR3 covers 14 residues. The CDR3 nucleotides read TGTGCCAGCAGCGTAGCGTCCAGTAACTATGGCTACACCTTC. This translates into CASSVASSNYGYTF.

The V call is TRBV30, the J call TRBJ2-2; D is possibly TRBD1 or TRBD2 (6 bases each). V lost 2 bases to trimming and J lost 5 bases, with 12 bases between them. The CDR3 covers 14 residues. Germline values: CDR1 GTSNPN, CDR2 SVGIG (reference sequence). CDR3 sequence reads: CAWSRLGGTGELFF. In DNA, the CDR3 is TGTGCCTGGAGTCGGTTAGGGGGGACCGGGGAGCTGTTTTTT. The whole variable domain, filled in from reference TRBV30 and TRBJ2-2, reads SQTIHQWPATLVQPVGSPLSLECTVEGTSNPNLYWYRQAAGRGLQLLFYSVGIGQISSEVPQNLSASRPQDRQFILSSKKLLLSDSGFYLCAWSRLGGTGELFFGEGSRLTVL.